This T cell receptor (beta chain) is drawn from a study of beta chain features in type 1 diabetes. Across the study: Over all samples combined, some 99,000,000 sorted cells were examined.

Expressed TCRB transcripts got sequenced, as all isolated RNA was reverse transcribed. This table comes from immunoSEQ multiplex PCR, and its TCRdb copy is limited to in-frame clones, with some not included. Of approximately 470,000 clones listed, about 30% were seen once; the top ten hold 0.06% to 0.07%. The CDR3 extends over 16 amino acids. The germline V and J ends were trimmed by 6 bases and 1 base, with 17 bases remaining between them. Germline lookup yields CDR1 SGHTS and CDR2 YDEGEE. Study-level results: Shortening of TCRB CDR3s, moderate but significant, appeared in all four CD4+ subsets of Type 1 diabetes patients. Patients' naive, central memory and regulatory TCRB repertoires appeared more alike than those of healthy donors.

The table lists this clone with a few counts. Antigen specificity is unknown. This receptor was obtained from a man younger than 35 in good health. This chain joins TRBV5-8 and TRBJ2-1, with a tentative D call TRBD2 (6 bases). The specimen was naive CD4+ T cells from blood. CDR3 in amino acids: CASIKPGSGSYNEQFF. The CDR3 DNA follows: TGTGCCAGCATCAAGCCCGGGAGTGGGTCCTACAATGAGCAGTTCTTC.